Below, 17 T cell receptor beta chains from the same sample are listed, as sequenced in a study of blood T cell repertoires in COVID-19. Method: immunoSEQ multiplex PCR; TCRdb's copy keeps in-frame clones and lacks some. Of just over 250,000 clones detected, around nine tenths appear once; the ten largest clones hold around a tenth. The sequenced sample was peripheral blood. All receptors come from a man aged 40-49 years who had recovered from COVID-19.

The rearrangement joins TRBV6-2 or TRBV6-3 to TRBJ1-2; 8 bases are shared with TRBD1. The CDR3 contains 16 residues. J lost 9 bases, V lost 5 bases, and 17 bases had no gene match. The germline CDR1 and CDR2 sequences are MNHEY and SVGEGT. This CDR3 reads CASSRRGNRGINSYTF. In nucleotides, the CDR3 is TGTGCCAGCAGTAGGCGCGGGAACAGGGGGATTAATAGCTACACCTTC.

The chain is built from TRBV5-5 and TRBJ1-4; tentative D call: TRBD1 (5 bases). This CDR3 has 16 residues. Germline V gene lookup returns CDR1 SGHKS and CDR2 YYEKEE (reference sequence). Between the trimmed V and J ends, which lost 1 base and 0 bases, there was a span of 10 bases. The CDR3 sequence is CASSLYIRATNEKLFF. In nucleotides, the CDR3 is TGTGCCAGCAGCTTGTATATCAGGGCAACTAATGAAAAACTGTTTTTT.

This clone was detected only once. The chain carries TRBV7-2 and TRBJ1-2; D possibly corresponds to TRBD1 (6 bases). Germline CDR1 reads SGHTA; CDR2 reads FQGNSA. CDR3 length equals 16 residues. Trimming stripped 3 bases from V and 3 bases from J, with 17 bases between. CDR3 sequence reads: CASSFLNRAPYYGYTF. The CDR3 DNA reads TGTGCCAGCAGCTTCCTCAACAGGGCCCCCTACTATGGCTACACCTTC.

The chain combines TRBV5-1 with TRBJ2-5; 7 bases fit TRBD2. This CDR3 is built from 13 residues. Germline values: CDR1 SGHRS, CDR2 YFSETQ. Germline trimming cut 7 bases from V and 7 bases from J; bases unmatched to any gene: 10. DNA of the CDR3: TGCGCCAGCTCGGGAGGAACCTTCGGGACCCAGTACTTC. Protein sequence: CASSGGTFGTQYF.

This chain uses TRBV3-1 (or the pseudogene TRBV3-2) with TRBJ2-7, with 9 bases aligning to TRBD2. The CDR3 totals 15 residues. Germline V gene lookup returns CDR1 LGHDT and CDR2 YNNKEL (reference sequence). V gave up 4 bases and J gave up 6 bases; unmatched junction bases: 10. CDR3 in DNA: TGTGCCAGCAGCCCCTTGGTAGCGGGGGTTAGCGAGCAGTACTTC. Protein product: CASSPLVAGVSEQYF.

The chain employs TRBV6-4 and TRBJ2-4; a possible D gene is TRBD2 (5 bases). Per germline, CDR1 MRHNA and CDR2 SNTAGT. V lost 7 bases to trimming and J lost 1 base, with 11 bases between them. The CDR3 is 14 amino acids. The CDR3 region has the DNA TGTGCCAGCACCGGACTCTACGCCAAAAACATTCAGTACTTC. Amino acid sequence: CASTGLYAKNIQYF.

There are a few counts of this clone. The chain couples TRBV7-9 to TRBJ2-7; 12 bases align to TRBD2. CDR1 is SEHNR, CDR2 FQNEAQ, per germline (reference sequence). The CDR3 has 13 residues. The trim removed 8 bases at V and 3 bases at J, leaving 2 bases unmatched. CDR3: CASGLAGIYEQYF. The CDR3 DNA reads as TGTGCCAGCGGACTAGCGGGAATCTACGAGCAGTACTTC.

V usage is TRBV27 and J usage is TRBJ2-7, with D perhaps TRBD2 (6 bases). The CDR3 has 18 residues. The V end lost 6 bases, the J end lost 0 bases, and 24 bases lay between the germline ends. The V gene's germline CDR1 is MNHEY and CDR2 SMNVEV (reference sequence). This chain's CDR3 is CASSARWGLPSSSYEQYF. CDR3 in DNA: TGTGCCAGCAGCGCAAGGTGGGGACTTCCTTCCAGCTCCTACGAGCAGTACTTC.

This clone was observed a single time. The chain employs TRBV19 and TRBJ1-6; 9 positions match TRBD1. With 7 bases clipped from V and 6 bases from J, the junction kept 10 bases outside the gene matches. This CDR3 comprises 16 residues. Germline assignment: CDR1 LNHDA and CDR2 SQIVND (reference sequence). CDR3 region: CASKGVRDRANSPLHF. CDR3 DNA: TGTGCCAGTAAAGGGGTCCGGGACAGGGCTAATTCACCCCTCCACTTT. Filled out from reference TRBV19 and TRBJ1-6, the complete variable domain reads DGGITQSPKYLFRKEGQNVTLSCEQNLNHDAMYWYRQDPGQGLRLIYYSQIVNDFQKGDIAEGYSVSREKKESFPLTVTSAQKNPTAFYLCASKGVRDRANSPLHFGNGTRLTVT.

The chain couples TRBV6-2 or TRBV6-3 to TRBJ1-3; D remains unclear. Germline V gene sequence: CDR1 MNHEY, CDR2 SVGEGT. Trimming shortened V by 0 bases and J by 4 bases, and 10 bases separated the two germline ends. There are 15 residues in the CDR3. CDR3 loop: CASSYSRRTGNTIYF. In DNA form, the CDR3 reads TGTGCCAGCAGTTACTCGAGGAGAACGGGAAACACCATATATTTT.

The chain employs TRBV5-4 and TRBJ2-2; D ambiguous. Deletions cut 0 bases from V and 4 bases from J, with 10 bases between. Germline lookup yields CDR1 SGHNT and CDR2 YYREEE (reference sequence). This CDR3 has 15 residues. The CDR3 DNA follows: TGTGCCAGCAGCTTGGGTCCAGCGATCACCGGGGAGCTGTTTTTT. It is translated as CASSLGPAITGELFF.

This chain uses TRBV4-1 with TRBJ1-2; no firm D call. CDR1 is MGHRA, CDR2 YSYEKL, per germline. Deletions cut 4 bases from V and 8 bases from J, with 17 bases between. The CDR3 covers 14 residues. The CDR3 DNA sequence: TGCGCCAGCAGCCCGGGTCCGCAATCTCGGGGCTACACCTTC. Translating it yields CASSPGPQSRGYTF.

This sequence joins TRBV2 and TRBJ2-2; D may be TRBD1 (6 bases). The CDR3 runs 14 residues. Germline V CDR1 and CDR2: SNHLY, FYNNEI. Deletions cut 8 bases from V and 0 bases from J, with 10 bases between. CDR3 DNA: TGTGCCAGCGTACAGGGAACGAACACCGGGGAGCTGTTTTTT. Its translation is CASVQGTNTGELFF.

The V gene is TRBV27, the J gene TRBJ2-1; 10 bases are a match to TRBD1. The CDR3 runs to 16 residues. CDR1 is MNHEY and CDR2 is SMNVEV in the germline V gene (reference sequence). Trimming cost V 5 bases and J 5 bases; bases outside gene matches: 9. The CDR3, as DNA: TGTGCCAGCAGTCACCGCCGGACAGGGGGAGACAATGAGCAGTTCTTC. Translating gives CASSHRRTGGDNEQFF.

The chain couples TRBV7-2 to TRBJ2-3, with 10 bases matching TRBD1. Germline V lookup: CDR1 SGHTA, CDR2 FQGNSA. CDR3 length: 15 residues. Unmatched junction bases numbered 6, after V lost 4 bases and J lost 5 bases. The CDR3 DNA is TGTGCCAGCAGCTCGTGGACAGGGGGAAAAGATACGCAGTATTTT. As protein: CASSSWTGGKDTQYF.

The chain employs TRBV7-9 and TRBJ2-1; possible D gene TRBD1, 5 bases. Germline CDR1 is SEHNR and CDR2 is FQNEAQ (reference sequence). The CDR3 has 15 residues. With 5 bases removed from V and 4 bases from J, the gap between germline ends came to 15 bases. CDR3 sequence (DNA): TGTGCCAGCAGCCCATCAGGGCGCTATTACAATGAGCAGTTCTTC. Translating gives CASSPSGRYYNEQFF.

This rearrangement joins TRBV4-2 to TRBJ2-1; TRBD1 agrees at 10 bases. The CDR3 runs to 15 residues. V was clipped by 2 bases and J by 7 bases; unmatched bases: 5. Germline CDR1 is LGHNA and CDR2 is YNFKEQ. The chain's CDR3 is CASSQPRTGGNEQFF. DNA of the CDR3: TGTGCCAGCAGCCAACCACGGACAGGGGGAAATGAGCAGTTCTTC.